This is a list of T cell receptor beta chains from one sample in a study of spatial heterogeneity in lung cancer. TCRdb reprocessed the 5' RACE reads via MiXCR and lists one record per CDR3 protein. Of 72,000 or so distinct CDR3 sequences listed, 8% to 9% are singletons. Sequences were derived from PBMCs, sampled at follow-up. The receptors were sampled from a female donor with early-stage non-small cell lung cancer. Each CDR3 is given with its conserved first and last residue. The D gene is left open where the match is weak. Part of the rows lack a size; the others show once, few, many or a class for expanded clones.

cdr3_aa cdr3_nt v_call d_call cdr3_length j_call clone_size
CASSLSQAPNTEAFF TGTGCCAGCAGTTTAAGCCAGGCTCCGAACACTGAAGCTTTCTTT TRBV27 . 15 TRBJ1-1 many
CASSLIGGRPPQKSQYF TGCGCCAGCAGCTTGATTGGCGGCAGACCGCCCCAAAAGTCCCAGTACTTC TRBV5-1 . 17 TRBJ2-5 many
CASSLSGGGTGELFF TGTGCCAGCAGCTTATCTGGAGGCGGCACCGGGGAGCTGTTTTTT TRBV11-2 . 15 TRBJ2-2 .
CASSNQGSPTDTQYF TGTGCCAGCAGCAACCAAGGGAGCCCCACAGATACGCAGTATTTT TRBV9 . 15 TRBJ2-3 few
CASSLGTAQETQYF TGCGCCAGCAGCTTGGGGACAGCTCAAGAGACCCAGTACTTC TRBV5-1 . 14 TRBJ2-5 many
CASSPTGGEQFF TGCGCCAGCAGCCCTACAGGGGGAGAGCAGTTCTTC TRBV4-1 TRBD1 12 TRBJ2-1 many
CASSLPPQWQTNYGYTF TGTGCCAGCAGTCTTCCCCCCCAATGGCAGACTAACTATGGCTACACCTTC TRBV28 . 17 TRBJ1-2 .
CASRSRDSSLHNEQFF TGTGCCAGCAGAAGCCGGGACTCATCTTTACACAATGAGCAGTTCTTC TRBV2 . 16 TRBJ2-1 .
CASSKGKGAQIYGYTF TGCGCCAGCAGCAAGGGGAAAGGAGCACAGATCTATGGCTACACCTTC TRBV4-1 . 16 TRBJ1-2 many
CATTSGRAGSEQFF TGTGCCACGACTAGCGGGAGGGCCGGGAGTGAGCAGTTCTTC TRBV10-3 TRBD2 14 TRBJ2-1 many
CASFGSANIQYF TGTGCCAGTTTCGGTTCCGCTAACATTCAGTACTTC TRBV7-9 . 12 TRBJ2-4 many
CASSRTVSSGANVLTF TGTGCCAGCAGCCGGACAGTCTCCTCTGGGGCCAACGTCCTGACTTTC TRBV7-3 . 16 TRBJ2-6 many
CSASASGMSEQYF TGCAGTGCTAGCGCTAGCGGGATGAGCGAGCAGTACTTC TRBV20-1 TRBD2 13 TRBJ2-7 .
CSASPQGGISPLHF TGCAGTGCCTCCCCCCAGGGGGGGATTTCACCCCTCCACTTT TRBV20-1 TRBD1 14 TRBJ1-6 many
CASSLNAGQKEQYF TGTGCCAGCAGCTTAAATGCCGGCCAGAAGGAGCAGTACTTC TRBV7-2 . 14 TRBJ2-7 many
CSASLRGAGVDETQYF TGCAGTGCTTCCCTACGGGGAGCGGGAGTAGATGAGACCCAGTACTTC TRBV20-1 TRBD2 16 TRBJ2-5 many
CASSARQGAITEAFF TGTGCCAGCAGCGCCCGACAGGGGGCGATAACTGAAGCTTTCTTT TRBV7-6 TRBD1 15 TRBJ1-1 many
CASSELGTGFNEQFF TGTGCCAGCAGTGAATTAGGGACAGGTTTTAATGAGCAGTTCTTC TRBV25-1 TRBD1 15 TRBJ2-1 many
CASSHATGAGLRYNSPLHF TGTGCCAGCAGCCACGCGACGGGAGCAGGGTTGCGCTATAATTCACCCCTCCACTTT TRBV3-1 . 19 TRBJ1-6 few
CASSFNNNFGYTF TGTGCCAGCAGCTTTAACAACAACTTTGGCTACACCTTC TRBV7-3 . 13 TRBJ1-2 many
CASTGTLGDNEQFF TGTGCCAGCACCGGGACTCTTGGGGACAATGAGCAGTTCTTC TRBV28 . 14 TRBJ2-1 many
CASREGNRGYTF TGTGCCAGCAGAGAGGGGAATAGGGGCTACACCTTC TRBV3-1 . 12 TRBJ1-2 few
CASSPSGRDTDTQYF TGTGCCAGCAGTCCAAGCGGGAGGGACACAGATACGCAGTATTTT TRBV12-3/TRBV12-4 TRBD2 15 TRBJ2-3 .
CSASWGQGQQPQHF TGCAGTGCTAGTTGGGGACAGGGCCAACAGCCCCAGCATTTT TRBV20-1 TRBD1 14 TRBJ1-5 .
CASSLRREGGYTF TGTGCCAGCAGCTTACGCAGGGAAGGTGGCTACACCTTC TRBV7-3 . 13 TRBJ1-2 many
CASSVAGGEQYF TGTGCCAGCAGTGTAGCGGGCGGCGAGCAGTACTTC TRBV2 TRBD2 12 TRBJ2-7 many
CASSVDPAGENEQFF TGTGCCAGCAGCGTAGACCCGGCCGGTGAAAATGAGCAGTTCTTC TRBV9 . 15 TRBJ2-1 many
CSARDAGDTEAFF TGCAGTGCTAGAGATGCAGGGGACACTGAAGCTTTCTTT TRBV20-1 . 13 TRBJ1-1 many
CASSLLGYAARNDHNEQFF TGTGCCAGCAGCTTATTAGGCTATGCTGCTAGGAACGATCACAATGAGCAGTTCTTC TRBV7-9 . 19 TRBJ2-1 few
CASSIDNSFYNEQFF TGTGCCAGTAGTATAGACAACAGTTTCTACAATGAGCAGTTCTTC TRBV19 . 15 TRBJ2-1 many
CASSLGPTGGSNQPQHF TGCGCCAGCAGCTTGGGCCCTACAGGGGGTAGCAATCAGCCCCAGCATTTT TRBV5-1 TRBD1 17 TRBJ1-5 many
CASGTRGDSYNEQFF TGCGCCAGCGGAACAAGAGGTGATTCCTACAATGAGCAGTTCTTC TRBV5-1 . 15 TRBJ2-1 .
CASSLVLAGGASHTQYF TGCGCCAGCAGCTTGGTACTAGCGGGAGGTGCCTCCCATACGCAGTATTTT TRBV5-1 TRBD2 17 TRBJ2-3 many
CASSLVTGGNEQFF TGCGCCAGCAGCTTGGTTACAGGTGGGAATGAGCAGTTCTTC TRBV5-1 . 14 TRBJ2-1 few
CASSGGGGRALDTQYF TGTGCCAGCAGCGGAGGCGGCGGGAGGGCCCTGGATACGCAGTATTTT TRBV5-4 TRBD2 16 TRBJ2-3 few
CASTTGYSNQPQHF TGTGCCAGCACTACAGGATATAGCAATCAGCCCCAGCATTTT TRBV19 . 14 TRBJ1-5 many
CASSVGLASSGNTIYF TGTGCCAGCAGCGTGGGGTTAGCGAGCTCTGGAAACACCATATATTTT TRBV28 . 16 TRBJ1-3 many
CASSLDLGTVGEKLFF TGTGCCAGCAGTTTAGATCTTGGGACGGTGGGGGAAAAACTGTTTTTT TRBV12-3/TRBV12-4 . 16 TRBJ1-4 many
CASGAQTTYEQYF TGTGCCAGCGGCGCACAGACAACTTACGAGCAGTACTTC TRBV27 . 13 TRBJ2-7 many
CAISAQGGSYGYTF TGTGCCATCAGTGCGCAGGGAGGAAGCTATGGCTACACCTTC TRBV10-3 . 14 TRBJ1-2 many